The 13 T cell receptor beta chains below come from one sample, sequenced in a study of blood T cell repertoires in COVID-19. Profiled with immunoSEQ multiplex PCR; TCRdb holds only in-frame clones, not every one. The table has under 250,000 clones, about 90% seen once. The source material was peripheral blood. The receptor source for this set is a man between 18 and 29 years old with active or convalescent COVID-19.

DNA for the CDR3: TGTGCCAGCAGCCAAGAGCAGGGGCATTGGCAAGAGACCCAGTACTTC. Protein: CASSQEQGHWQETQYF. The chain joins TRBV14 to TRBJ2-5; tentatively, D is TRBD1 (6 bases). There are 16 residues in the CDR3. V lost 0 bases, J lost 2 bases, and 13 bases lay in between. Germline loops: CDR1 SGHDN, CDR2 FVKESK.

In this sample, this clone turned up once. This rearrangement joins TRBV19 to TRBJ1-2, with D tentatively TRBD1 (5 bases). V was cut by 3 bases and J by 8 bases, with 13 bases left in between. This CDR3 is 13 amino acids long. Germline V gene sequence: CDR1 LNHDA, CDR2 SQIVND (reference sequence). CDR3 residues: CASSMGGRAGYTF. The CDR3 DNA reads as TGTGCCAGTAGTATGGGCGGCAGGGCAGGCTACACCTTC.

The gene calls are TRBV7-2 and TRBJ2-7, with D unresolved. CDR1 and CDR2 (germline): SGHTA, FQGNSA. The V and J ends lost 5 bases and 7 bases respectively, with 15 bases between them. The CDR3 length is 13 residues. As DNA, the CDR3 is TGTGCCAGCAGCATCCGACCCAGGTGGGAGCAGTACTTC. It is translated as CASSIRPRWEQYF.

This chain links TRBV28 with TRBJ1-5, with D perhaps matching TRBD1 (5 bases). Germline CDR1 reads MDHEN; CDR2 reads SYDVKM. V lost 2 bases, J lost 4 bases, and 15 bases lay in between. This CDR3 contains 16 residues. The CDR3 loop is CASSLLTLGGNQPQHF. The CDR3 bases are TGTGCCAGCAGTTTACTAACACTCGGGGGAAATCAGCCCCAGCATTTT.

As for this clone: A read error may be the cause here, since a much bigger clone is one base away. Different DNA sequences within this sample yield the same CDR3. The V call is TRBV19, the J call TRBJ2-7; D is unclear. Germline CDR1 reads LNHDA; CDR2 reads SQIVND (reference sequence). Deletions cut 1 base from V and 1 base from J, with 8 bases between. The CDR3 sequence is 14 residues long. The DNA for the CDR3 is TGTGCCAGTAGTATAGGGGCCCTGTCCTACGAGCAGTACTTC. Translated, it gives CASSIGALSYEQYF.

The genes are TRBV5-1 and TRBJ1-1; 7 positions agree with TRBD1. The V and J ends lost 4 bases and 8 bases, in that order; junction bases with no gene match: 8. Per germline, CDR1 SGHRS and CDR2 YFSETQ. This CDR3 has 13 amino acids. CDR3 in DNA: TGCGCCAGCAGCCCGAGACAGGGTCTCGAAGCTTTCTTT. It codes for CASSPRQGLEAFF. Full variable domain (remainder filled in from reference TRBV5-1 and TRBJ1-1): KAGVTQTPRYLIKTRGQQVTLSCSPISGHRSVSWYQQTPGQGLQFLFEYFSETQRNKGNFPGRFSGRQFSNSRSEMNVSTLELGDSALYLCASSPRQGLEAFFGQGTRLTVV.

The chain combines TRBV7-8 with TRBJ1-5, with 8 bases identical to TRBD1. Germline V lookup: CDR1 SGHVS, CDR2 FQNEAQ. This CDR3 region has 15 residues. With 4 bases clipped from V and 5 bases from J, the junction kept 7 bases outside the gene matches. CDR3 DNA sequence: TGTGCCAGCAGCTCGGTCGACAGGGGCGATCAGCCCCAGCATTTT. Protein product: CASSSVDRGDQPQHF.

The chain combines TRBV7-9 with TRBJ2-5, with 11 bases lining up with TRBD2. CDR3 length equals 14 residues. The V gene's germline CDR1 is SEHNR and CDR2 FQNEAQ (reference sequence). Trimming cost V 5 bases and J 5 bases; bases outside gene matches: 4. In DNA, the CDR3 is TGTGCCAGCAGCGTTAGCGGGAGGGGGGAGACCCAGTACTTC. This translates into CASSVSGRGETQYF.

The V gene is TRBV28, the J gene TRBJ2-5, with TRBD1 identical over 7 bases. Germline CDR1 and CDR2: MDHEN and SYDVKM. The CDR3 loop spans 15 amino acids. J lost 2 bases, V lost 2 bases, and 5 bases had no gene match. The CDR3 sequence is CASSLIGGGQETQYF. The CDR3 coding sequence is TGTGCCAGCAGTTTAATAGGGGGCGGGCAAGAGACCCAGTACTTC. Full variable domain (missing parts from reference TRBV28 and TRBJ2-5): DVKVTQSSRYLVKRTGEKVFLECVQDMDHENMFWYRQDPGLGLRLIYFSYDVKMKEKGDIPEGYSVSREKKERFSLILESASTNQTSMYLCASSLIGGGQETQYFGPGTRLLVL.

This clone was found a few times. V gene TRBV27 combines with J gene TRBJ1-4, with a tentative D call TRBD1 (5 bases). The CDR3 sequence is 15 residues long. The germline CDR1 and CDR2 sequences are MNHEY and SMNVEV (reference sequence). Trimming left V 5 bases short and J 5 bases short, with 15 bases between. The DNA for the CDR3 is TGTGCCAGCAGTCAAAGACAGTCTTCCAATGAAAAACTGTTTTTT. Translating it yields CASSQRQSSNEKLFF.

The V gene is TRBV19, the J gene TRBJ2-1, with TRBD2 matching over 7 bases. CDR1 LNHDA and CDR2 SQIVND come from the germline V gene (reference sequence). This CDR3 comprises 18 residues. The V gene end was trimmed by 3 bases and the J gene end by 0 bases; junction bases not matched to a gene: 11. The CDR3 loop reads CASSIRSGTSSSYNEQFF. The CDR3 DNA is TGTGCCAGTAGTATCCGGAGCGGGACTTCGAGCTCCTACAATGAGCAGTTCTTC.

This clone was seen a few times. This chain connects TRBV19 to TRBJ1-1, with D uncertain. This CDR3 has 15 residues. Trimming took 1 base from V and 0 from J, leaving 9 bases between them. Germline CDR1 and CDR2: LNHDA and SQIVND (reference sequence). CDR3 protein: CASSIAGALNTEAFF. The CDR3, as DNA: TGTGCCAGTAGTATAGCAGGTGCCTTGAACACTGAAGCTTTCTTT.

This clone has just one count. The V call is TRBV15, the J call TRBJ1-2; perhaps TRBD1 as D (5 bases). V was cut by 5 bases and J by 4 bases, with 14 bases left in between. Germline V lookup: CDR1 LNHNV, CDR2 YYDKDF (reference sequence). The CDR3 loop spans 14 amino acids. The CDR3 DNA follows: TGTGCCACCAGCCCTGGGGCAGACTTCTATGGCTACACCTTC. It specifies CATSPGADFYGYTF.